This T cell receptor (beta chain) is drawn from a study of T cells after posttransplantation cyclophosphamide. Study-level results: Later post-transplant blood repertoires were often dominated by donor CD8+ memory clones. TRB overlap between skin or GI tissue T cells and blood was limited. After PTCy, TRB diversity resembled that of CNI/methotrexate controls.

Measured with immunoSEQ multiplex PCR; TCRdb has only the in-frame clones, and not every one. The sample consists of approximately 32,000 clones, 80% to 90% of them appearing once. The V gene lost 4 bases and the J gene lost 6 bases, with 4 bases spanning the gap. CDR3 size: 11 residues. Germline V gene data show CDR1 as SGHAT and CDR2 as FQNNGV. Regarding this clone: Its antigen is unknown.

The sequencing input was PBMCs. The gene calls are TRBV11-2 and TRBJ2-1; the D is unclear. The clonotype originates from a woman in her thirties or forties with a blood cancer, CMV-positive, and with a related stem cell donor. CDR3 loop: CASSSGNEQFF. CDR3 nucleotide sequence: TGTGCCAGCAGCTCCGGCAATGAGCAGTTCTTC.